Reported below is one T cell receptor beta chain. No antigen is known for it. The entry originates in a study of T cell clones after liver transplantation. Study at large: Liver transplant recipients had immunosuppression withdrawal attempted within 2 years. TCRbeta sequencing after a pre-transplant mixed lymphocyte reaction identified graft-donor-reactive clones, later tracked in post-transplant blood. Broader study findings: The donor-reactive repertoire was only partly measurable in two subjects, lacking donor cells. A larger donor-reactive than third-party decline suggested partial antigen-specific deletion.

Data came from immunoSEQ multiplex PCR; TCRdb stores just in-frame clones and leaves some out. In the table there are around 100,000 clones, about 88% of which are singletons. This TCR came from a human patient who received a liver transplant. The graft donor may account for some of the T cells. This specimen consisted of CD4+ T cells from blood, obtained approximately 43 months after liver transplant.

The CDR3 DNA is TGTGGCCCTAGCGGGTCCTACGAGCAGTACTTC. Its protein is CGPSGSYEQYF. V is TRBV7-9 and J is TRBJ2-7; 8 positions agree with TRBD2. The CDR3 covers 11 residues. Germline V gene data show CDR1 as SEHNR and CDR2 as FQNEAQ (reference sequence).